Listed below are T cell receptor beta chains from one sample, sequenced in a study of identical twins. TCRdb recomputed calls from the 5' RACE reads with MiXCR, one row per CDR3 protein. The sample holds about 480,000 distinct CDR3 sequences, 14% seen once. These data are also associated with another study on yellow fever vaccine responses in identical twins.

The sample was CD4+ T cells sorted from blood. The receptors originated from a woman under 30 in good health. Both conserved end residues are part of each CDR3. The D gene is left open where the match is weak. Expanded clones are given a class, and other clones once, few, many or no size at all.

v_call: TRBV10-3
clone_size: many
j_call: TRBJ1-1
d_call: TRBD1
cdr3_aa: CAINRQGEGTEAFF
cdr3_nt: TGTGCCATCAATAGACAGGGAGAGGGCACTGAAGCTTTCTTT

v_call: TRBV20-1
clone_size: few
j_call: TRBJ2-3
d_call: -
cdr3_aa: CSAGRTRADTQYF
cdr3_nt: TGCAGTGCTGGAAGGACTCGTGCAGATACGCAGTATTTT

v_call: TRBV20-1
clone_size: -
j_call: TRBJ1-2
d_call: -
cdr3_aa: CSVVSGLSYTF
cdr3_nt: TGCAGTGTTGTCTCTGGACTCAGCTACACCTTC

v_call: TRBV3-1
clone_size: -
j_call: TRBJ1-1
d_call: -
cdr3_aa: CASSQGGAGPGAEAFF
cdr3_nt: TGTGCCAGCAGCCAAGGAGGGGCAGGGCCTGGCGCTGAAGCTTTCTTT

v_call: TRBV10-3
clone_size: few
j_call: TRBJ2-1
d_call: -
cdr3_aa: CAISDGYSEIHEQFF
cdr3_nt: TGTGCCATCAGTGACGGGTATTCTGAGATCCATGAGCAGTTCTTC

v_call: TRBV6-5
clone_size: few
j_call: TRBJ2-3
d_call: TRBD2
cdr3_aa: CASSYAGEVDTQYF
cdr3_nt: TGTGCCAGCAGTTACGCGGGGGAAGTAGATACGCAGTATTTT

v_call: TRBV4-1
clone_size: few
j_call: TRBJ2-7
d_call: -
cdr3_aa: CASSQDGIAPEQYF
cdr3_nt: TGCGCCAGCAGCCAAGATGGGATAGCGCCCGAGCAGTACTTC

v_call: TRBV4-3
clone_size: -
j_call: TRBJ2-1
d_call: TRBD2
cdr3_aa: CASSQDWEGLGNEQFF
cdr3_nt: TGCGCCAGCAGCCAAGATTGGGAGGGCCTTGGGAATGAGCAGTTCTTC

v_call: TRBV5-1
clone_size: many
j_call: TRBJ2-7
d_call: -
cdr3_aa: CASSLLPGTYEQYF
cdr3_nt: TGCGCCAGCAGCTTGCTGCCAGGGACCTACGAGCAGTACTTC

v_call: TRBV10-3
clone_size: few
j_call: TRBJ1-4
d_call: TRBD1
cdr3_aa: CAIASTGGLNEKLFF
cdr3_nt: TGTGCCATCGCAAGCACAGGGGGACTTAATGAAAAACTGTTTTTT

v_call: TRBV5-1
clone_size: -
j_call: TRBJ2-2
d_call: TRBD1
cdr3_aa: CASSRDRAHTGELFF
cdr3_nt: TGCGCCAGCAGCAGAGACAGGGCCCACACCGGGGAGCTGTTTTTT

v_call: TRBV29-1
clone_size: few
j_call: TRBJ2-1
d_call: -
cdr3_aa: CSVVGERLYNEQFF
cdr3_nt: TGCAGCGTGGTTGGGGAGCGCCTCTACAATGAGCAGTTCTTC

v_call: TRBV3-1
clone_size: -
j_call: TRBJ2-5
d_call: -
cdr3_aa: CASSFGTETQYF
cdr3_nt: TGTGCCAGCAGCTTTGGGACGGAGACCCAGTACTTC

v_call: TRBV6-2/TRBV6-3
clone_size: -
j_call: TRBJ2-7
d_call: -
cdr3_aa: CASSYSGTSYEQYF
cdr3_nt: TGTGCCAGCAGTTACTCGGGGACCTCCTACGAGCAGTACTTC

v_call: TRBV11-2
clone_size: -
j_call: TRBJ2-5
d_call: -
cdr3_aa: CASSFMLGETQYF
cdr3_nt: TGTGCCAGCAGCTTCATGTTGGGGGAGACCCAGTACTTC

v_call: TRBV28
clone_size: -
j_call: TRBJ1-4
d_call: -
cdr3_aa: CASSLQGQVGTNEKLFF
cdr3_nt: TGTGCCAGCAGTTTGCAGGGGCAGGTTGGAACTAATGAAAAACTGTTTTTT